The rows below give T cell receptor beta chains drawn from one sample of a study of T cell responses to AZD1222 COVID-19 vaccine. The protocol was immunoSEQ multiplex PCR, while the TCRdb copy is restricted to in-frame clones and leaves out a portion. The sample carries approximately 120,000 clones, more than 70% recorded once. The sample in question was peripheral blood, obtained on day 0 of AZD1222 vaccination. Receptor source: an adult in good health. Each CDR3 is given with its conserved first and last residue. A D gene is named only where the DNA matches it firmly. Clone size, where shown, is once, few, many, or a class for clones that have expanded.

d_call j_call v_call clone_size cdr3_nt cdr3_aa
- TRBJ1-5 TRBV15 once TGTGCCACCAGCAGAGGGACAGGCAATCAGCCCCAGCATTTT CATSRGTGNQPQHF
TRBD2 TRBJ2-1 TRBV5-4 few TGTGCCAGCAGCCCAGCTAGCGGGAGGCCCTACAATGAGCAGTTCTTC CASSPASGRPYNEQFF
TRBD1 TRBJ1-2 TRBV6-2/TRBV6-3 - TGTGCCAGCAGTTACTCCAAATACAGGGGAACTAACTATGGCTACACCTTC CASSYSKYRGTNYGYTF
- TRBJ1-2 TRBV19 - TGTGCCAGTAGAAGACCCCCGGGAACCGACCGCTATGGCTACACCTTC CASRRPPGTDRYGYTF
TRBD2 TRBJ2-1 TRBV18 once TGTGCCAGCTCACCAGGGGTAGCGGGTGGCTCCTACAATGAGCAGTTCTTC CASSPGVAGGSYNEQFF
- TRBJ2-7 TRBV24-1 - TGTGCCACCAGTCGAACCTCCTACGAGCAGTACTTC CATSRTSYEQYF
TRBD1 TRBJ1-1 TRBV6-6 - TGTGCCAGCATCACGACAGGGGGCCGCACTGAAGCTTTCTTT CASITTGGRTEAFF
- TRBJ2-7 TRBV11-2 - TGTGCCAGCAGCTTCACCGGGACGCAGGGGCAGTACTTC CASSFTGTQGQYF
- TRBJ2-2 TRBV5-4 - TGTGCCAGCAGCTCCCGGACAGCGAACACCGGGGAGCTGTTTTTT CASSSRTANTGELFF
- TRBJ1-5 TRBV2 - TGTGCCAGCAGTAGAGGGGTCGAACAGCCCCAGCATTTT CASSRGVEQPQHF
- TRBJ1-6 TRBV12-5 once TGTGCTAGTGGTTTGTCATTTAATTCACCCCTCCACTTT CASGLSFNSPLHF
- TRBJ2-7 TRBV5-1 - TGCGCCAGCAGCGTGGGGGCCTTGGGTAACGAGCAGTACTTC CASSVGALGNEQYF
- TRBJ2-2 TRBV14 - TGTGCCAGCAGCCGGTTGGACACCGGGGAGCTGTTTTTT CASSRLDTGELFF
- TRBJ2-1 TRBV23-1 - TGCGCCAGCAGTCTAGGGACACCCCACCCTTCGAGGGCGAAGTTCTTC CASSLGTPHPSRAKFF
- TRBJ1-2 TRBV19 - TGTGCCAGTAGACAGGGCCTTGGAGATGGCTACACCTTC CASRQGLGDGYTF
TRBD1 TRBJ1-1 TRBV6-5 - TGTGCCAGCAGGCACCGAAAACAGGGGACTGAAGCTTTCTTT CASRHRKQGTEAFF
TRBD2 TRBJ2-1 TRBV7-2 - TGTGCCAGCAGCATATCCGGGACTAGCGGGGGCAGTGAGCAGTTCTTC CASSISGTSGGSEQFF
- TRBJ2-1 TRBV5-1 - TGCGCCAGCAGCTTGGGCCATATTAGAAACAATGAGCAGTTCTTC CASSLGHIRNNEQFF
- TRBJ2-7 TRBV2 once TGTGCCAGCATCGGGACTTGGGCCTACGAGCAGTACTTC CASIGTWAYEQYF
- TRBJ1-3 TRBV12-3/TRBV12-4 once TGTGCCAGCACCATTGATACTGGAAACACCATATATTTT CASTIDTGNTIYF
- TRBJ2-1 TRBV6-5 - TGTGCCAGCAGTTACTCTTGGACTTCCTCTTACAATGAGCAGTTCTTC CASSYSWTSSYNEQFF
- TRBJ1-2 TRBV2 once TGTGCCAGCAGTGGGTCTTATGGCTACACCTTC CASSGSYGYTF
- TRBJ2-2 TRBV7-2 once TGTGCCAGCAGCATAGGAGGGGGGCTTACCGGGGAGCTGTTTTTT CASSIGGGLTGELFF
- TRBJ1-6 TRBV7-9 - TGTGCCAGCAGCTTCAGACAGACACTTAATTCACCCCTCCACTTT CASSFRQTLNSPLHF
- TRBJ1-4 TRBV15 - TGTGCCACCAGCAGTGGTGGGACACAAAATGAAAAACTGTTTTTT CATSSGGTQNEKLFF
- TRBJ2-1 TRBV7-9 - TGTGCCAGCAGCCCGGACACCGGAACCTACAATGAGCAGTTCTTC CASSPDTGTYNEQFF
TRBD2 TRBJ2-7 TRBV7-6 - TGTGCCAGCAGTTCCGGGACTAGCGGGTCCTACGAGCAGTACTTC CASSSGTSGSYEQYF
TRBD2 TRBJ2-3 TRBV4-2 few TGTGCCAGCAGCCAAGGACTAGCCACAGATACGCAGTATTTT CASSQGLATDTQYF
- TRBJ1-3 TRBV11-3 - TGTGCCGGGGAAGGGGCACGGCTGTTTTCTGGAAACACCATATATTTT CAGEGARLFSGNTIYF
TRBD1 TRBJ1-1 TRBV5-1 - TGCGCCAGCAGCACACCCGCACAGGGGGAGGGTGAAGCTTTCTTT CASSTPAQGEGEAFF
TRBD2 TRBJ2-2 TRBV6-6 - TGTGCCAGCAGAAAGGTAGCGGGATACACCGGGGAGCTGTTTTTT CASRKVAGYTGELFF
TRBD1 TRBJ2-5 TRBV19 - TGTGCCAGTAGTATAACAGGGGTAGAGACCCAGTACTTC CASSITGVETQYF
- TRBJ2-7 TRBV28 - TGTGCCAGCAGGTCGTCAGGGAGCTCCTACGAGCAGTACTTC CASRSSGSSYEQYF
- TRBJ1-5 TRBV11-3 - TGTGCCAGCACCTTGGGGGGAAGGAGCAATCAGCCCCAGCATTTT CASTLGGRSNQPQHF
TRBD1 TRBJ1-5 TRBV6-5 - TGTGCCAGCAGTCACACAGGGGGCTTCAATCAGCCCCAGCATTTT CASSHTGGFNQPQHF
- TRBJ2-3 TRBV21-1 - TGTGCCAGCAGCCTAACATCCAGCGGGAGGAGCGCAGATACGCAGTATTTT CASSLTSSGRSADTQYF
- TRBJ2-1 TRBV28 - TGTGCCAGCGGGACTTTAAAGACCGACAATGAGCAGTTCTTC CASGTLKTDNEQFF